These 25 T cell receptor beta chains share one sample of origin, sequenced in a study of T cells in Graves' hyperthyroidism and ophthalmopathy. Researchers amplified the TCR beta CDR3 regions from RNA transcripts. The HTBI primer set was used in a first-round RT-PCR of the TCR CDR3. From the multiplex PCR reads, TCRdb called clonotypes with MiXCR, one entry per CDR3 protein. Of under 450,000 distinct CDR3 sequences listed, about 15% are singletons. The sequencing input was blood. These receptors originate from a woman under 30 with Graves' hyperthyroidism.

This clonotype was seen only once. Written as DNA, the CDR3 is TGTGCCAGCAGCCACCCCCAAGCGGGAGGGAACACCGGGGAGCTGTTTTTT. This gives the protein CASSHPQAGGNTGELFF. This rearrangement joins TRBV4-2 to TRBJ2-2; 9 nucleotides agree with TRBD2. The CDR3 is 17 amino acids. Germline loops: CDR1 LGHNA, CDR2 YNFKEQ. V lost 3 bases and J lost 1; bases outside the gene matches: 6.

The V and J genes are TRBV10-3 and TRBJ2-1; 11 nucleotides line up with TRBD1. In germline, CDR1 is ENHRY, CDR2 SYGVKD. This CDR3 spans 11 amino acids. The CDR3 reads CAGGQGGEQFF. DNA of the CDR3: TGTGCGGGGGGACAGGGGGGCGAGCAGTTCTTC.

This clonotype has a handful of counts. The J gene is TRBJ2-5, the V gene TRBV7-9; D is possibly TRBD1 (5 bases). V lost 2 bases to trimming and J lost 2 bases, with 9 bases between them. The CDR3 length is 14 residues. In germline, CDR1 is SEHNR, CDR2 FQNEAQ (reference sequence). CDR3 residues: CASSLTQGQETQYF. CDR3 coding DNA: TGTGCCAGCAGCTTAACGCAGGGACAAGAGACCCAGTACTTC. Based on the CDR3 plus reference TRBV7-9 and TRBJ2-5, the full variable domain is DTGVSQNPRHKITKRGQNVTFRCDPISEHNRLYWYRQTLGQGPEFLTYFQNEAQLEKSRLLSDRFSAERPKGSFSTLEIQRTEQGDSAMYLCASSLTQGQETQYFGPGTRLLVL.

At least ten counts were recorded for this clonotype. The rearrangement uses TRBV11-2 and TRBJ2-7; possible D gene TRBD2, 6 bases. Germline lookup yields CDR1 SGHAT and CDR2 FQNNGV. The V end lost 3 bases, the J end lost 2 bases, and 14 bases lay between the germline ends. CDR3 length: 15 residues. The CDR3 nucleotides read TGTGCCAGCAGCTTGGTTAGCGGCTCTGCCTACGAGCAGTACTTC. Translating gives CASSLVSGSAYEQYF. Variable domain in full (rest from reference TRBV11-2 and TRBJ2-7): EAGVAQSPRYKIIEKRQSVAFWCNPISGHATLYWYQQILGQGPKLLIQFQNNGVVDDSQLPKDRFSAERLKGVDSTLKIQPAKLEDSAVYLCASSLVSGSAYEQYFGPGTRLTVT.

This clonotype occurred many times. The chain couples TRBV12-3 or TRBV12-4 to TRBJ1-6, with 10 bases lining up with TRBD1. V shed 2 bases, J shed 7 bases, and the junction held 2 bases outside the gene matches. This CDR3 is built from 15 residues. CDR3 nucleotides: TGTGCCAGCAGTTTACGGGGACAGGGGAATTCACCCCTCCACTTT. Its protein is CASSLRGQGNSPLHF.

This clonotype occurred many times. The CDR3 DNA is TGTGCCAGCAGTTACCGGCGAAACACCCAGTACTTC. Translation gives CASSYRRNTQYF. V and J are TRBV6-2 or TRBV6-3 and TRBJ2-5; D call uncertain. The CDR3 loop spans 12 amino acids. Germline CDR1 and CDR2: MNHEY and SVGEGT. V gave up 2 bases and J gave up 8 bases, with 9 bases separating them.

This clonotype was recorded once. The chain joins TRBV4-1 to TRBJ2-7; TRBD2 might be the D (6 bases). The CDR3 sequence is 18 residues long. Germline lookup yields CDR1 MGHRA and CDR2 YSYEKL. V was clipped by 6 bases and J by 1 base, with 25 bases between them. As DNA, the CDR3 is TGCGCCAGCAGACATTTGTCACCGGGAGAAAGCACGTCCTACGAGCAGTACTTC. It specifies CASRHLSPGESTSYEQYF.

The chain is built from TRBV11-2 and TRBJ2-2; D gene unclear. The CDR3 has 12 amino acids. Germline loops: CDR1 SGHAT, CDR2 FQNNGV. Deletions cut 6 bases from V and 8 bases from J, with 10 bases between. CDR3 DNA sequence: TGTGCCAGCAGGGATCCGGGTGGGGAGCTGTTTTTT. It yields the protein CASRDPGGELFF.

This clonotype was recorded at least ten times. The chain uses TRBV7-2 and TRBJ2-3; 8 bases match TRBD2. Trimming cost V 6 bases and J 1 base; bases outside gene matches: 3. The CDR3 sequence is 14 residues long. The germline gives CDR1 SGHTA, CDR2 FQGNSA. CDR3 in amino acids: CASRLAAGTDTQYF. As DNA, the CDR3 is TGTGCCAGCAGACTAGCGGCGGGCACAGATACGCAGTATTTT.

This CDR3 is CASSPGRELYGYTF. The CDR3 DNA sequence: TGTGCCAGCAGCCCCGGCCGGGAACTCTATGGCTACACCTTC. The chain has TRBV11-2 and TRBJ1-2, with D hard to call. Germline V gene data show CDR1 as SGHAT and CDR2 as FQNNGV. Trimming cost V 5 bases and J 4 bases, with 14 bases left between them. The CDR3 sequence is 14 residues long. The variable domain in full, with the rest retrieved from reference TRBV11-2 and TRBJ1-2, is EAGVAQSPRYKIIEKRQSVAFWCNPISGHATLYWYQQILGQGPKLLIQFQNNGVVDDSQLPKDRFSAERLKGVDSTLKIQPAKLEDSAVYLCASSPGRELYGYTFGSGTRLTVV.

The chain employs TRBV19 and TRBJ2-3; D might be TRBD1 (6 bases). The V end lost 2 bases, the J end lost 0 bases, and 12 bases lay between the germline ends. CDR1 LNHDA and CDR2 SQIVND come from the germline V gene (reference sequence). The CDR3 loop spans 16 amino acids. The DNA for the CDR3 is TGTGCCAGTAGTATACAGGGGTCGACTAGCACAGATACGCAGTATTTT. Protein: CASSIQGSTSTDTQYF.

This clonotype occurred a few times. The rearrangement joins TRBV6-2 or TRBV6-3 to TRBJ2-3; D gene ambiguous. This CDR3 comprises 15 residues. In germline, CDR1 is MNHEY, CDR2 SVGEGT. The germline V and J ends were trimmed by 5 bases and 0 bases, with 12 bases remaining between them. CDR3 amino acids: CASSIRRPSTDTQYF. The CDR3 bases are TGTGCCAGCAGTATAAGACGACCTAGCACAGATACGCAGTATTTT.

This clonotype has a count of ten or more. The J gene is TRBJ1-1, the V gene TRBV20-1, with unresolved D. Germline CDR1 reads DFQATT; CDR2 reads SNEGSKA (reference sequence). CDR3 length equals 10 residues. Trimming pared 3 bases from V and 1 base from J, leaving 0 bases between. The CDR3: CSARNTEAFF. CDR3 nucleotide sequence: TGCAGTGCTAGGAACACTGAAGCTTTCTTT.

This clonotype came up a few times. The genes are TRBV29-1 and TRBJ2-1, with TRBD2 identical over 8 bases. The junction had 16 bases not matched to a gene; V was cut back by 6 bases and J by 6 bases. Looked up from germline, CDR1 is SQVTM and CDR2 is ANQGSEA. The CDR3 is made up of 16 amino acids. CDR3 DNA sequence: TGCAGCGTCCGGGGGCGGAGCGGGAGTTATGGCAATGAGCAGTTCTTC. Translating gives CSVRGRSGSYGNEQFF.

The V and J genes are TRBV6-4 and TRBJ1-2, with a possible D match to TRBD1 (5 bases). Between the trimmed V and J ends, which lost 2 bases and 5 bases, there was a span of 12 bases. The CDR3 sequence is 14 residues long. Germline V gene lookup returns CDR1 MRHNA and CDR2 SNTAGT. CDR3 nucleotides: TGTGCCAGCAGTGACGCCTTGAGGGGATATGGCTACACCTTC. This codes for CASSDALRGYGYTF.

The chain joins TRBV12-3 or TRBV12-4 to TRBJ1-3; 7 bases match TRBD1. Trimming cost V 5 bases and J 2 bases; bases outside gene matches: 9. There are 16 residues in the CDR3. CDR3 sequence: CASSLNRGGTGNTIYF. DNA of the CDR3: TGTGCCAGCAGTCTGAACAGGGGAGGGACTGGAAACACCATATATTTT.

This clonotype was seen many times. V is TRBV3-1 and J is TRBJ2-2; D perhaps matches TRBD1 (6 bases). The length of the CDR3 is 15 residues. Trimming cost V 6 bases and J 2 bases, with 13 bases left between them. The germline V gene encodes CDR1 LGHDT and CDR2 YNNKEL (reference sequence). This chain's CDR3 is CASRKGDLNTGELFF. In nucleotides, the CDR3 is TGTGCCAGCAGGAAGGGGGATCTTAACACCGGGGAGCTGTTTTTT.

The chain combines TRBV11-2 with TRBJ2-7; D is perhaps TRBD2 (6 bases). Trimming took 0 bases from V and 2 from J, leaving 17 bases between them. The CDR3 length is 17 residues. Germline CDR1 and CDR2: SGHAT and FQNNGV. The CDR3 is CASSLEAGRVFPYEQYF. CDR3 DNA sequence: TGTGCCAGCAGCTTAGAGGCGGGGCGGGTATTCCCCTACGAGCAGTACTTC.

This chain links TRBV5-1 with TRBJ2-1; D gene unclear. The germline CDR1 and CDR2 sequences are SGHRS and YFSETQ. V lost 0 bases to trimming and J lost 9 bases, with 7 bases between them. There are 12 residues in the CDR3. The CDR3 DNA reads as TGCGCCAGCAGCTTGGACGTTCCTGAGCAGTTCTTC. This codes for CASSLDVPEQFF. The full variable domain, its missing parts supplied by reference TRBV5-1 and TRBJ2-1, is KAGVTQTPRYLIKTRGQQVTLSCSPISGHRSVSWYQQTPGQGLQFLFEYFSETQRNKGNFPGRFSGRQFSNSRSEMNVSTLELGDSALYLCASSLDVPEQFFGPGTRLTVL.

This clonotype was picked up many times. The J gene is TRBJ2-3, the V gene TRBV7-2; D ambiguous. V was clipped by 4 bases and J by 3 bases, with 5 bases between them. Per germline, CDR1 SGHTA and CDR2 FQGNSA. The CDR3 has 12 residues. CDR3 DNA sequence: TGTGCCAGCAGCTACCCAACAGATACGCAGTATTTT. This sequence encodes CASSYPTDTQYF.

J is TRBJ1-2 and V is TRBV6-5; D is unclear. CDR1 MNHEY and CDR2 SVGAGI come from the germline V gene. Deletions cut 0 bases from V and 4 bases from J, with 12 bases between. This CDR3 comprises 15 residues. In nucleotides, the CDR3 is TGTGCCAGCAGTTACTCCACGGGCCTATTCTATGGCTACACCTTC. Its translation is CASSYSTGLFYGYTF.

This clonotype has a count of ten or more. V is TRBV28 and J is TRBJ2-7; the D gene is possibly TRBD1 (5 bases). The germline V and J ends were trimmed by 2 bases and 0 bases, with 11 bases remaining between them. The length of the CDR3 is 15 residues. Germline CDR1 is MDHEN and CDR2 is SYDVKM. The DNA for the CDR3 is TGTGCCAGCAGTTTAAGCAGGGTAGGCTCCTACGAGCAGTACTTC. Amino acid sequence: CASSLSRVGSYEQYF.

The chain recombines TRBV20-1 with TRBJ2-3, with 9 bases lining up with TRBD1. V lost 2 bases to trimming and J lost 4 bases; unmatched junction nucleotides: 4. The CDR3 spans 14 residues. The germline gives CDR1 DFQATT, CDR2 SNEGSKA (reference sequence). As DNA, the CDR3 is TGCAGTGCTAGATCCACAGGGGGCGCAGATACGCAGTATTTT. It encodes CSARSTGGADTQYF.

This clonotype was counted at least ten times. This chain uses TRBV28 with TRBJ1-6; maybe TRBD1 (5 bases). This CDR3 has 16 amino acids. Germline lookup yields CDR1 MDHEN and CDR2 SYDVKM. V lost 6 bases and J 7 bases, leaving 19 bases between the germline ends. The DNA for the CDR3 is TGTGCCAGCAGCCCGCCGGGACCCCTTAGGAATTCACCCCTCCACTTT. This translates into CASSPPGPLRNSPLHF.

The chain couples TRBV9 to TRBJ2-7; 9 nucleotides line up with TRBD2. This CDR3 is 15 amino acids long. Germline V gene lookup returns CDR1 SGDLS and CDR2 YYNGEE. The V segment lost 0 bases and the J segment 3 bases; nucleotides outside the gene matches: 4. This CDR3 reads CASSVGGAGGYEQYF. CDR3 DNA sequence: TGTGCCAGCAGCGTAGGGGGAGCGGGGGGCTACGAGCAGTACTTC.